This TCR beta chain was profiled in a study of control samples from healthy donors and cancer patients. The CDR3 totals 16 residues. Germline CDR1 is LGHNA and CDR2 is YNFKEQ. The junction had 4 bases not matched to a gene; V was cut back by 0 bases and J by 1 base. Sequencing was performed with immunoSEQ multiplex PCR; in TCRdb, only in-frame clones are kept and a portion is missing. Of about 130,000 clones in the sample, 85% to 95% were seen once. The sequence derives from a man aged 80 or over with head and neck cancer. Sequenced sample: PBMCs. The chain uses TRBV4-2 and TRBJ2-3; 7 bases are a match to TRBD1. CDR3 nucleotides: TGTGCCAGCAGCCAAGAAGCAGGGGGTGGCACAGATACGCAGTATTTT. This encodes CASSQEAGGGTDTQYF.